This record covers a single T cell receptor beta chain. This clonotype has at least ten counts. What this receptor recognizes is not known. No base qualities exist here, and no much larger clone lies one base off it. Taken with the paper, the label for time point translates to: longitudinal time-point 1 (baseline). The healthy controls were volunteers from a blood bank in Maryland, USA. Libraries from unsorted PBMCs were made from 2 million PBMCs kept in RNAlater at -80 degrees C until RNA extraction. Peripheral blood was subjected to Ficoll-Hypaque density gradient centrifugation to isolate PBMCs, which were then cryopreserved in liquid nitrogen. This record comes from a study of neurological immune-mediated disorders (dated by TCRdb to between 2017 and 2020). A note on the overall study: The study compared peripheral blood TCR-beta repertoires of HTLV-I-associated myelopathy (HAM/TSP) patients, multiple sclerosis patients and healthy controls using UMI-based sequencing. The cohort comprised about 70 subjects: some 15 HAM/TSP patients, around 34 multiple sclerosis patients and approximately 20 healthy controls. Each longitudinal HAM/TSP and healthy donor was sampled at 3 time-points spaced at roughly 3-40 month intervals. Longitudinal samples, technical triplicates and paired sorted CD4+ and CD8+ T-cell subsets, alongside PBMC samples, were included among the approximately 100 TCR-beta libraries.

cDNA was synthesized by template-switch 5'RACE using a primer carrying a 10-nucleotide random unique molecular identifier by which each TCR transcript was tagged. Every sequencing run yielded over 180 million TCR-beta sequences covering 15-18 subjects. The RNeasy kit was used for extraction of total RNA. Using the KAPA Real-time Library Amplification kit, TCR-beta VDJ regions were amplified with primers for the TCR constant region and the 5'RACE anchor. A first PCR added sample indexes and Illumina adaptors, and a second PCR then raised library yield. The roughly 650 bp TCR product was size-selected on a 2% E-gel SizeSelection system after Ampure bead purification. Library quality was checked on a Bioanalyzer, concentration was measured with Qubit, and libraries were quantified with the Kapa Library Quantification kit before pooling. Paired-end 2 x 150 bp sequencing of the libraries was performed on an Illumina HiSeq 2500. To increase sequence diversity, roughly 24-30% phiX was spiked into each library pool. The source study handled its data this way. Quality-filtered reads were processed with the UMI-based MiGEC pipeline, and over 85% of raw TCR sequences were removed by the MiGEC pipeline during error correction. IMGT germline references were used for aligning VDJ genes, and each clonotype was defined as a unique CDR3 amino acid sequence together with its V-J genes. Clonal expansion, Shannon diversity and CDR3 relatedness were evaluated with VDJtools (CalcPairwiseDistances, ClusterSamples), while phylogenetic trees were built in CLCbio workbench. Using coefficient-of-variation modelling across technical triplicates, the study counted a clone as expanded if it had at least 8 unique UMIs. The raw public reads went through TCRdb reprocessing: fastp at Q25, MiXCR clone calling, in-frame beta chains kept. A single entry per CDR3 protein holds the most common genes and DNA from its merged rows. TCRdb, not the authors, supplied the V and J calls. This sample is represented by 60,000 to 90,000 distinct CDR3 sequences; 10% to 13% of them were singletons. The ten largest clonotypes hold about 9.6% of the sample.

V is cut by 10 bases and J by 6 bases, and the space between the germline ends is 17 bases. From its cysteine to its phenylalanine, the CDR3 spans 13 amino acids. The CDR3 DNA has 39 bases and is translated from base 1. Based on the germline V gene, the CDR1 and CDR2 sequences are MDHEN and SYDVKM. The investigation overall reported the following: No identical CDR3 amino acid sequences were found to be shared among expanded clones across subjects, suggesting that TCR-beta repertoires were private in all groups. TCR clonal expansion was greatest in HAM/TSP patients and smallest in MS patients, who ranked below even healthy controls.

Sequencing was performed on PBMCs. Recombination joined TRBV28 with TRBJ2-3; TRBD1 is possibly the D segment (6 matching bases). The clonotype comes from a man under 40 in good health. The nucleotides are TGTGCCACCCGAACAGGGACCAAGGATACGCAGTATTTT. The resulting protein is CATRTGTKDTQYF.